The 15 T cell receptor beta chains presented below share a single source sample, sequenced in a study of blood T cell repertoires in COVID-19. The assay was immunoSEQ multiplex PCR, and TCRdb's table has in-frame clones only and misses some. The sample includes 350,000 to 550,000 clones, approximately 90% of them seen just once. The sample consisted of PBMCs or T cells enriched from blood (not recorded which). The receptors here all came from a woman aged 18-29 years with acute COVID-19.

The V call is TRBV12-3 or TRBV12-4, the J call TRBJ1-3; D ambiguous. CDR3 length: 12 amino acids. V shed 8 bases and J shed 4 bases, with 9 bases lying between them. CDR3 sequence reads: CASCLGGNTIYF. The CDR3 DNA reads TGTGCCAGCTGCCTCGGGGGAAACACCATATATTTT.

This sequence joins TRBV2 and TRBJ1-4, with TRBD1 as a possible D gene (6 bases). The CDR3 extends over 12 amino acids. Trimming took 7 bases from V and 10 from J, leaving 13 bases between them. Germline CDR1 reads SNHLY; CDR2 reads FYNNEI. The CDR3 loop is CASTRGGAKLFF. CDR3 nucleotide sequence: TGTGCCAGCACTCGAGGGGGGGCAAAACTGTTTTTT.

This clone was seen a single time. The V gene is TRBV30, the J gene TRBJ1-4, with D hard to call. Germline CDR1 GTSNPN, CDR2 SVGIG (reference sequence). The CDR3 runs to 13 residues. Between the trimmed V and J ends, which lost 7 bases and 6 bases, there was a span of 15 bases. CDR3 nucleotides: TGTGCCTCATGTATTAGTATAGATGAAAAACTGTTTTTT. It codes for CASCISIDEKLFF.

This chain uses TRBV6-5 with TRBJ1-4; D is ambiguous. This CDR3 has 15 residues. The V gene lost 4 bases and the J gene lost 2 bases, with 11 bases spanning the gap. Germline assignment: CDR1 MNHEY and CDR2 SVGAGI. The CDR3 protein is CASSLLGYTNEKLFF. CDR3 coding DNA: TGTGCCAGCAGTTTACTAGGGTACACTAATGAAAAACTGTTTTTT.

The chain links TRBV3-1 (or the pseudogene TRBV3-2) to TRBJ2-5; the D gene is possibly TRBD1 (5 bases). This CDR3 is built from 12 residues. Per the germline V gene, CDR1 is LGHDT and CDR2 is YNNKEL (reference sequence). V dropped 4 bases and J dropped 7 bases, with 10 bases sitting between them. The CDR3: CASSPWGWTQYF. The CDR3 DNA follows: TGTGCCAGCAGCCCATGGGGCTGGACCCAGTACTTC.

This chain links TRBV7-8 with TRBJ2-7; 7 bases are shared with TRBD2. From germline, CDR1 is SGHVS and CDR2 FQNEAQ. V was clipped by 3 bases and J by 3 bases; unmatched bases: 11. The CDR3 contains 16 residues. DNA for the CDR3: TGTGCCAGCAGCTTTCTTTCGACTAGCATCGACTACGAGCAGTACTTC. Translated: CASSFLSTSIDYEQYF. Variable domain in full (rest from reference TRBV7-8 and TRBJ2-7): GAGVSQSPRYKVAKRGQDVALRCDPISGHVSLFWYQQALGQGPEFLTYFQNEAQLDKSGLPSDRFFAERPEGSVSTLKIQRTQQEDSAVYLCASSFLSTSIDYEQYFGPGTRLTVT.

The V gene is TRBV5-4, the J gene TRBJ2-5, with TRBD1 identical over 9 bases. This CDR3 region has 15 residues. The junction had 7 bases not matched to a gene; V was cut back by 4 bases and J by 3 bases. Germline CDR1 reads SGHNT; CDR2 reads YYREEE (reference sequence). This CDR3 is CASSLPGQGEETQYF. The CDR3 DNA sequence: TGTGCCAGCAGCCTACCGGGACAGGGTGAAGAGACCCAGTACTTC.

The chain uses TRBV5-4 and TRBJ1-1, with a weak D call TRBD1 (6 bases). The CDR3 is 15 amino acids. The germline CDR1 and CDR2 sequences are SGHNT and YYREEE (reference sequence). V dropped 0 bases and J dropped 6 bases, with 15 bases sitting between them. The chain's CDR3 is CASSLVWKQGAEAFF. The CDR3 bases are TGTGCCAGCAGCTTGGTATGGAAACAGGGCGCTGAAGCTTTCTTT.

The chain combines TRBV10-3 with TRBJ1-1; TRBD1 matches 9 bases. The CDR3 spans 15 residues. The V and J ends lost 6 bases and 3 bases, in that order; junction bases with no gene match: 8. CDR1 and CDR2 from the germline V gene are ENHRY and SYGVKD. The CDR3 DNA reads as TGTGCCATCAGAGGAGGGACAGGGTTGGACACTGAAGCTTTCTTT. This gives the protein CAIRGGTGLDTEAFF.

Worth noting for this clone: The sample has other DNA sequences that encode this CDR3 too. This chain joins TRBV7-2 and TRBJ1-1; D is ambiguous. Germline CDR1 reads SGHTA; CDR2 reads FQGNSA. V was pared by 1 base and J by 1 base, with 7 bases between. The CDR3 sequence is 14 residues long. The CDR3: CASSLGPGNTEAFF. For the CDR3, the DNA is TGTGCCAGCAGCTTAGGCCCGGGGAACACTGAAGCTTTCTTT. Looking up the rest from reference TRBV7-2 and TRBJ1-1 gives the full variable domain: GAGVSQSPSNKVTEKGKDVELRCDPISGHTALYWYRQSLGQGLEFLIYFQGNSAPDKSGLPSDRFSAERTGGSVSTLTIQRTQQEDSAVYLCASSLGPGNTEAFFGQGTRLTVV.

This rearrangement joins TRBV7-9 to TRBJ2-7; TRBD1 is a possible D gene (6 bases). Trimming took off 5 bases at V and 0 bases at J, with 14 bases between the two ends. The V gene's germline CDR1 is SEHNR and CDR2 FQNEAQ (reference sequence). This CDR3 comprises 15 residues. CDR3 sequence reads: CASSPLDRSSYEQYF. The DNA for the CDR3 is TGTGCCAGCAGCCCCTTGGACAGAAGCTCCTACGAGCAGTACTTC.

This chain links TRBV19 with TRBJ1-5; no firm D call. This CDR3 comprises 13 residues. The germline V and J ends were trimmed by 4 bases and 3 bases, with 7 bases remaining between them. Germline CDR1 LNHDA, CDR2 SQIVND (reference sequence). The CDR3 nucleotides read TGTGCCAGTAGTACGGTTCACAATCAGCCCCAGCATTTT. It is translated as CASSTVHNQPQHF.

V is TRBV6-5 and J is TRBJ1-4, with 7 bases fitting TRBD1. Trimming cost V 5 bases and J 7 bases; bases outside gene matches: 10. CDR1 is MNHEY, CDR2 SVGAGI, per germline. The CDR3 covers 15 residues. The CDR3 loop reads CASSTLTGALEKLFF. The CDR3 nucleotides read TGTGCCAGCAGTACATTAACAGGGGCACTTGAAAAACTGTTTTTT.

This sequence joins TRBV28 and TRBJ1-6; possibly TRBD1 for D (5 bases). V gave up 7 bases and J gave up 7 bases, with 17 bases separating them. The CDR3 covers 15 residues. Germline CDR1 is MDHEN and CDR2 is SYDVKM. CDR3 DNA sequence: TGTGCCAGCACCTCCACGGGGGAGGGGAATTCACCCCTCCACTTT. It specifies CASTSTGEGNSPLHF.

This clone was seen just once. CDR3 sequence reads: CASSLGGGFPETQYF. CDR3 nucleotides: TGTGCCAGCAGCCTAGGGGGGGGATTCCCAGAGACCCAGTACTTC. The rearrangement links TRBV6-2 or TRBV6-3 to TRBJ2-5; a possible D gene is TRBD2 (7 bases). Germline V gene lookup returns CDR1 MNHEY and CDR2 SVGEGT. The CDR3 length is 15 residues. Trimming stripped 6 bases from V and 4 bases from J, with 18 bases between.